Listed below are T cell receptor beta chains from one sample, sequenced in a study of blood T cell repertoires in COVID-19. TCRdb keeps only in-frame clones here, not all; method: immunoSEQ multiplex PCR. The table shows approximately 150,000 clones, with over 75% occurring only once. What was sequenced was PBMCs or T cells enriched from blood (not recorded which). The receptors were sampled from a man aged 40-49 years who had recovered from COVID-19. Both conserved end residues are part of each CDR3. The D gene is left open where the match is weak. Clone size is not always given. Where it is, it says once, few, many or a class for expanded clones.

>TRBJ2-1|TRBV5-5|TRBD1|.
TGTGCCAGCAGCTTGGGACAGGGGTTAAATGAGCAGTTCTTC
CASSLGQGLNEQFF
>TRBJ2-7|TRBV4-2|TRBD1|.
TGTGCCAGCAGCCAAGAACGGACAGGTCCCTTCTACGAGCAGTACTTC
CASSQERTGPFYEQYF
>TRBJ1-6|TRBV27|.|.
TGTGCCAGCTCCGACACTAGCTCCTATAATTCACCCCTCCACTTT
CASSDTSSYNSPLHF
>TRBJ1-2|TRBV3-1/TRBV3-2|.|.
TGTGCCAGCAGCCGCCCACCGTGGCCGATTAACTATGGCTACACCTTC
CASSRPPWPINYGYTF
>TRBJ2-2|TRBV19|.|.
TGTGCCAGTAGACCTGACAAGTCAGGGTTCACCGGGGAGCTGTTTTTT
CASRPDKSGFTGELFF
>TRBJ1-4|TRBV5-4|.|.
TGTGCCAGCAGGATACAGGGCGGCGATAATGAAAAACTGTTTTTT
CASRIQGGDNEKLFF
>TRBJ1-1|TRBV11-3|TRBD1|.
TGTGCCAGCAGCTTAGGGGGACAGGGGGCCGACACTGAAGCTTTCTTT
CASSLGGQGADTEAFF
>TRBJ2-3|TRBV20-1|TRBD2|.
TGCAGTGCTAGTCTCGGGGGGGCGAACGCAGATACGCAGTATTTT
CSASLGGANADTQYF
>TRBJ1-1|TRBV10-3|TRBD1|.
TGTGCCATCAGCGAGACAGGGATGAACACTGAAGCTTTCTTT
CAISETGMNTEAFF
>TRBJ2-7|TRBV27|TRBD1|.
TGTGCCAGCAGGAGGGACAGCTACTACGAGCAGTACTTC
CASRRDSYYEQYF
>TRBJ1-5|TRBV7-8|.|.
TGTGCCAGCAGCTTCCTTCAGGTGGGGGGTGGACAGCCCCAGCATTTT
CASSFLQVGGGQPQHF
>TRBJ2-1|TRBV2|TRBD2|.
TGTGCCAGTACCGGGACTAGTTTTAATGAGCAGTTCTTC
CASTGTSFNEQFF
>TRBJ2-2|TRBV11-2|TRBD2|.
TGTGCCAGTATAGCGGGGGGCACCGGGGAGCTGTTTTTT
CASIAGGTGELFF
>TRBJ1-6|TRBV25-1|.|.
TGTGCCAGCAGTGAATCCCGAGGACAGTATAATTCACCCCTCCACTTT
CASSESRGQYNSPLHF
>TRBJ2-1|TRBV11-2|.|.
TGTGCCAGCAGCCTAAGCCAGGGGAATGAGCAGTTCTTC
CASSLSQGNEQFF
>TRBJ2-3|TRBV5-1|TRBD2|.
TGCGCCAGCAGCTTGGGGCTAGCGGGGACAGATACGCAGTATTTT
CASSLGLAGTDTQYF
>TRBJ1-2|TRBV29-1|.|.
TGCAGCGTTGAGCTGGGCAGTGGCTACACCTTC
CSVELGSGYTF
>TRBJ1-1|TRBV6-5|.|.
TGTGCCAGCACCCCCTTTTCAGGGAACACTGAAGCTTTCTTT
CASTPFSGNTEAFF
>TRBJ2-2|TRBV7-7|TRBD1|.
TGTGCCAGCAGGCCCGCAGGGGGCGCCGCCGGGGAGCTGTTTTTT
CASRPAGGAAGELFF
>TRBJ1-5|TRBV5-6|.|.
TGTGCCAGCAGCTTGTTTGGGCAGTATAGCAATCAGCCCCAGCATTTT
CASSLFGQYSNQPQHF
>TRBJ2-7|TRBV3-1/TRBV3-2|TRBD2|once
TGTGCCAGCAGCCGCCTCCGGGGGCTCGGACTAGCGGGCTCTTACGAGCAGTACTTC
CASSRLRGLGLAGSYEQYF
>TRBJ1-5|TRBV27|.|.
TGTGCCAGCAGTTTATCGAATGGAGGCAATCAGCCCCAGCATTTT
CASSLSNGGNQPQHF
>TRBJ1-4|TRBV5-6|.|.
TGTGCCAGCAGCCCGACGGGACAAGGAGTTGAAAAACTGTTTTTT
CASSPTGQGVEKLFF
>TRBJ1-6|TRBV7-3|.|.
TGTGCCAGCAGCAAAGAGGCCCATAATTCACCCCTCCACTTT
CASSKEAHNSPLHF
>TRBJ1-2|TRBV5-1|.|.
TGCGCCAGCAGCTCAACCGGGACTAACTATGGCTACACCTTC
CASSSTGTNYGYTF
>TRBJ2-5|TRBV7-9|TRBD2|.
TGTGCCAGCAGCTTTACGGGGGGGCCTAGGGAGACCCAGTACTTC
CASSFTGGPRETQYF
>TRBJ1-2|TRBV24-1|TRBD1|.
TGTGCCACCAGTGACCTGGACAGGGTGGATGGCTACACCTTC
CATSDLDRVDGYTF
>TRBJ2-1|TRBV6-2/TRBV6-3|.|.
TGTGCCAGCAGTTACTCTAACAATGAGCAGTTCTTC
CASSYSNNEQFF
>TRBJ1-1|TRBV6-5|TRBD1|.
TGTGCCACCAACGGAAAGACCGGGACAGGGAGAGCTTTCTTT
CATNGKTGTGRAFF